The 10 T cell receptor beta chains reported below all come from one sample, sequenced in a study of blood T cell dynamics during melanoma immunotherapy. The time point is: week 3, after first cycle of checkpoint inhibitor. Sequenced by immunoSEQ multiplex PCR; TCRdb stores in-frame clones only, minus some. The profile shows tens of thousands of clones, approximately 80% of them singletons. Sample: blood, taken from a patient treated with checkpoint blockade. These receptors all stem from a human donor with melanoma.

This clone came up once. This chain uses TRBV2 with TRBJ2-2; possibly TRBD1 or TRBD2 for D (5 bases each). The CDR3 runs 13 residues. Germline V gene sequence: CDR1 SNHLY, CDR2 FYNNEI. The V gene lost 11 bases and the J gene lost 6 bases, with 16 bases spanning the gap. The CDR3 region has the DNA TGTGCCGTATATTATAGAGGGGCCGGGGAGCTGTTTTTT. Residues: CAVYYRGAGELFF.

The chain is built from TRBV4-2 and TRBJ2-3, with D tentatively TRBD2 (7 bases). V lost 0 bases to trimming and J lost 4 bases, with 26 bases between them. Germline V gene data show CDR1 as LGHNA and CDR2 as YNFKEQ. This CDR3 spans 20 amino acids. The CDR3 region has the DNA TGTGCCAGCAGCCAAGACACGTCTAGCGGAAAAGGGGGTCTTCCAGATACGCAGTATTTT. Translated: CASSQDTSSGKGGLPDTQYF.

The CDR3, as DNA: TGCGCCAGCCCTTACGGACAGGGGGGCTATGGCTACACCTTC. This sequence encodes CASPYGQGGYGYTF. J is TRBJ1-2 and V is TRBV5-1; 10 bases match TRBD1. CDR3 size: 14 residues. Germline V gene data show CDR1 as SGHRS and CDR2 as YFSETQ. Trimming cost V 7 bases and J 4 bases; bases outside gene matches: 7.

The chain joins TRBV5-7 to TRBJ2-7, with 8 nucleotides matching TRBD2. TRBV5-7 is an ORF, with its function uncertain. V was clipped by 4 bases and J by 0 bases; unmatched bases: 6. The CDR3 runs 15 residues. DNA for the CDR3: TGTGCCAGCAGCACAAGGACTAGCCACTCCTACGAGCAGTACTTC. It is translated as CASSTRTSHSYEQYF.

This clone is labeled medium-sized. The chain uses TRBV7-8 and TRBJ2-1; perhaps TRBD1 as D (5 bases). The CDR3 is 13 residues long. Germline lookup yields CDR1 SGHVS and CDR2 FQNEAQ. Deletions cut 4 bases from V and 10 bases from J, with 14 bases between. In DNA, the CDR3 is TGTGCCAGCAGCTCCAGGGTCGGTATAGAGCAGTTCTTC. Its translation is CASSSRVGIEQFF. Complete variable domain (other parts from reference TRBV7-8 and TRBJ2-1): GAGVSQSPRYKVAKRGQDVALRCDPISGHVSLFWYQQALGQGPEFLTYFQNEAQLDKSGLPSDRFFAERPEGSVSTLKIQRTQQEDSAVYLCASSSRVGIEQFFGPGTRLTVL.

This clone was counted a few times. This chain uses TRBV6-6 with TRBJ1-1; 8 positions agree with TRBD1. CDR3 length equals 15 residues. The V segment lost 2 bases and the J segment 1 base; nucleotides outside the gene matches: 3. CDR1 and CDR2 from the germline V gene are MNHNY and SVGAGI (reference sequence). CDR3 coding DNA: TGTGCCAGCAGTTACCCAGGGGGCGGGAACACTGAAGCTTTCTTT. Amino acid sequence: CASSYPGGGNTEAFF.

The chain recombines TRBV14 with TRBJ2-1; TRBD2 is a possible D gene (6 bases). Per the germline V gene, CDR1 is SGHDN and CDR2 is FVKESK. The CDR3 extends over 16 amino acids. Trimming shortened V by 0 bases and J by 5 bases, and 14 bases separated the two germline ends. This chain's CDR3 is CASSQDGSGRHNEQFF. CDR3 coding DNA: TGTGCCAGCAGCCAAGACGGAAGCGGGCGACACAATGAGCAGTTCTTC.

The V and J genes are TRBV5-1 and TRBJ2-7; D not resolved. The CDR3 is 15 residues long. The germline V gene encodes CDR1 SGHRS and CDR2 YFSETQ. Deletions cut 0 bases from V and 1 base from J, with 11 bases between. CDR3 nucleotides: TGCGCCAGCAGCTTGGAAAGCGCCAGATCCTACGAGCAGTACTTC. Its translation: CASSLESARSYEQYF. The full variable domain, in which reference TRBV5-1 and TRBJ2-7 provide the parts outside the CDR3, is KAGVTQTPRYLIKTRGQQVTLSCSPISGHRSVSWYQQTPGQGLQFLFEYFSETQRNKGNFPGRFSGRQFSNSRSEMNVSTLELGDSALYLCASSLESARSYEQYFGPGTRLTVT.

V and J are TRBV6-6 and TRBJ1-5; 8 nucleotides align to TRBD1. The length of the CDR3 is 15 residues. Trimming removed 6 bases from V and 4 bases from J; junction bases left unmatched: 8. From germline, CDR1 is MNHNY and CDR2 SVGAGI (reference sequence). CDR3 DNA sequence: TGTGCCAGCAGCGGGATTGACAGGGGAAATCAGCCCCAGCATTTT. This translates into CASSGIDRGNQPQHF.

The rearrangement joins TRBV2 to TRBJ1-5, with 7 bases matching TRBD1. Germline trimming cut 6 bases from V and 4 bases from J; bases unmatched to any gene: 6. Germline assignment: CDR1 SNHLY and CDR2 FYNNEI. This CDR3 has 14 amino acids. The CDR3 sequence is CASRWDSVNQPQHF. CDR3 sequence (DNA): TGTGCCAGCAGATGGGACAGCGTTAATCAGCCCCAGCATTTT.